This TCR beta chain came from a study of cytomegalovirus exposure and HLA in healthy donors. Study-wide findings and caveats: As a later analysis showed, a missense DCLRE1C variant was linked to trimming of TCR beta V- and J-genes.

The PCR ran on 60 Vbeta and 13 Jbeta primers. Original processing methods: The count from a later analysis was 79 million or so unique TCR beta chains, around 11 million of them shared. Profiling relied on immunoSEQ multiplex PCR, and the TCRdb table lists in-frame clones only, not all of them. The V and J calls and the clone size are those of that table, but D and trimming were determined from the DNA. The repertoire shows 96,000 or so clones; the top ten hold 4.5% to 6.5%. Participants comprised healthy donors of bone marrow. Comments on this clone: Its antigen remains unknown.

The V gene end was trimmed by 3 bases and the J gene end by 4 bases; junction bases not matched to a gene: 13. Germline CDR1 reads SGHKS; CDR2 reads YYEKEE (reference sequence). The CDR3 runs 17 residues. What was sequenced was PBMCs. This clonotype originated in a girl aged 10 to 17 in good health and CMV-seropositive. This chain uses TRBV5-5 with TRBJ1-1, with 9 bases that match TRBD1. CDR3 nucleotide sequence: TGTGCCAGCAGCTATACCACAGGGGGCCCTGCGATCACTGAAGCTTTCTTT. Its translation: CASSYTTGGPAITEAFF.